This TCR beta chain stems from a study of human T cells and chemical hapten exposure. Whole-study context: Predominantly women, the patients had alopecia areata, totalis or universalis.

TCRdb re-called the RACE reads through MiXCR, storing one row per CDR3 protein. The data hold approximately 86,000 distinct CDR3 sequences, with approximately 10% observed a single time. Time point indicated: patch test 3, about 24 weeks after DPC sensitization. Treatment indicated: therapeutic diphenylcyclopropenone sensitization with weekly scalp DPC. Blood draws preceded each patch test application. This clonotype turned up a few times. V was clipped by 0 bases and J by 1 base, with 9 bases between them. The CDR3 totals 16 residues. Germline assignment: CDR1 LGHNA and CDR2 YNFKEQ. The sequence was collected from a woman aged 25 to 39 with alopecia areata. Some clones in this sample may be carry-over from other donors' samples. Material: whole blood, obtained in connection with sensitization to the hapten diphenylcyclopropenone (DPC). This chain joins TRBV4-2 and TRBJ2-2; no reliable D call. The CDR3 DNA is TGTGCCAGCAGCCAAGATCGGGCGATGAACACCGGGGAGCTGTTTTTT. It encodes CASSQDRAMNTGELFF.